Given below is one T cell receptor beta chain in context. Since a far larger clone is one base different, this is likely a read error. Within the sample, other DNA sequences also encode this same CDR3. For unsorted samples, genomic DNA was extracted from roughly 95 million PBMCs. Some clones are missing from TCRdb's copy, which holds only in-frame ones; the method was immunoSEQ multiplex PCR. The table has more than 400,000 clones, about 85% seen once. The data are from a study of shared clonotypes between healthy human individuals. The CDR3 consists of 15 residues. Trimming shortened V by 0 bases and J by 2 bases, and 7 bases separated the two germline ends. Germline-derived CDR1 and CDR2 are MRHNA and SNTAGT.

The gene calls are TRBV6-4 and TRBJ2-2; D possibly corresponds to TRBD2 (6 bases). Sequencing used PBMCs. This clonotype was sampled from a woman aged 40 to 50 in good health. Some clones in this sample may be carry-over from other donors' samples. CDR3 sequence: CASSDSSGNTGELFF. CDR3 in DNA: TGTGCCAGCAGTGACTCTAGCGGTAACACCGGGGAGCTGTTTTTT.